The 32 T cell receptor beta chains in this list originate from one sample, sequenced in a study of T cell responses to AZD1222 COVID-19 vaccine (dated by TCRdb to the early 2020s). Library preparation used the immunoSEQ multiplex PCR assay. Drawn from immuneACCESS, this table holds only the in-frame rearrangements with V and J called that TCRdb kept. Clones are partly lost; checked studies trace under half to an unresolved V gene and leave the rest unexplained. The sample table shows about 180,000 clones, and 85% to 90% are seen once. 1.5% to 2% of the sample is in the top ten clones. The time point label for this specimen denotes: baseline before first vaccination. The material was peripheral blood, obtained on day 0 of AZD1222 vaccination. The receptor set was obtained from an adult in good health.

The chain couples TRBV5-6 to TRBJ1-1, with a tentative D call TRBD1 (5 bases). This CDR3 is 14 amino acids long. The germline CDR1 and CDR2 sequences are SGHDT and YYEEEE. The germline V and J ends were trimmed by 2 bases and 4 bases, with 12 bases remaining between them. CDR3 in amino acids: CASSFWGEGTEAFF. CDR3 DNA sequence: TGTGCCAGCAGCTTCTGGGGGGAGGGCACTGAAGCTTTCTTT.

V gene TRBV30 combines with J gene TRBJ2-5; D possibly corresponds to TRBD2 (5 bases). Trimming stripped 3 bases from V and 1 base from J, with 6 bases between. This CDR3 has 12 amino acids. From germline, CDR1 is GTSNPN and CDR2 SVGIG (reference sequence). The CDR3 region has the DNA TGTGCCTGGAGGGACTTCCAAGAGACCCAGTACTTC. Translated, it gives CAWRDFQETQYF.

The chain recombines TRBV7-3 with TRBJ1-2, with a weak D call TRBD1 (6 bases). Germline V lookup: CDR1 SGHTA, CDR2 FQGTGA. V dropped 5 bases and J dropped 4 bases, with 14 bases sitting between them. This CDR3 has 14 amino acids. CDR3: CASSPTDSLYGYTF. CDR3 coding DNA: TGTGCCAGCAGCCCCACGGACAGTCTCTATGGCTACACCTTC.

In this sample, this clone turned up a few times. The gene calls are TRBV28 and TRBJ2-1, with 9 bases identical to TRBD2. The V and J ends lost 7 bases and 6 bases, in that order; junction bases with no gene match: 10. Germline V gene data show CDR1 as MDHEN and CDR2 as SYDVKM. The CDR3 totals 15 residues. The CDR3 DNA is TGTGCCAGCAACCTCCTAGCGGGGCTAACCAATGAGCAGTTCTTC. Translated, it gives CASNLLAGLTNEQFF.

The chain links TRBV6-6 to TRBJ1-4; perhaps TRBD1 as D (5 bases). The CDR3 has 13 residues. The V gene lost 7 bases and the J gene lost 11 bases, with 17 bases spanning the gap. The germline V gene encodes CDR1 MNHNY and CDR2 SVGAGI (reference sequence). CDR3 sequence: CASKPRETSKLFF. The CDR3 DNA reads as TGTGCCAGCAAACCCAGGGAGACGTCGAAACTGTTTTTT.

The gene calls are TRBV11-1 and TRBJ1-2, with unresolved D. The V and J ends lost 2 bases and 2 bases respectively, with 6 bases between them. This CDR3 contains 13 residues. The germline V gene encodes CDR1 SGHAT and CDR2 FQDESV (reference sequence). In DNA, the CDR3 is TGTGCCAGCAGCTTATCGACAAACTATGGCTACACCTTC. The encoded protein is CASSLSTNYGYTF.

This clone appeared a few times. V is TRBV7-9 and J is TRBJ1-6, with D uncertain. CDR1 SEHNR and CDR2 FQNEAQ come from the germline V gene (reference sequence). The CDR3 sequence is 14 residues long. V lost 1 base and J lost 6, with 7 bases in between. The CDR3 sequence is CASSLVGRNSPLHF. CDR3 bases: TGTGCCAGCAGCTTAGTTGGCCGTAATTCACCCCTCCACTTT.

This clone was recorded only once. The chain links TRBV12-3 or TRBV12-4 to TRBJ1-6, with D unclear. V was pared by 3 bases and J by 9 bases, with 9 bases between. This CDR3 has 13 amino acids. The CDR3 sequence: CASSFGVASPLHF. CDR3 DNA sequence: TGTGCCAGCAGTTTCGGGGTGGCTTCACCCCTCCACTTT.

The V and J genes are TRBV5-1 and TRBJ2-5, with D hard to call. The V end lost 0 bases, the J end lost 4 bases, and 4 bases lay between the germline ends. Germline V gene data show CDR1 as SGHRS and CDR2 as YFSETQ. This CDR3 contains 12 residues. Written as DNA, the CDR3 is TGCGCCAGCAGCTTGGAATTAGAGACCCAGTACTTC. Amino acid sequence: CASSLELETQYF. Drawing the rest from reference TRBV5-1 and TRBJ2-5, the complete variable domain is KAGVTQTPRYLIKTRGQQVTLSCSPISGHRSVSWYQQTPGQGLQFLFEYFSETQRNKGNFPGRFSGRQFSNSRSEMNVSTLELGDSALYLCASSLELETQYFGPGTRLLVL.

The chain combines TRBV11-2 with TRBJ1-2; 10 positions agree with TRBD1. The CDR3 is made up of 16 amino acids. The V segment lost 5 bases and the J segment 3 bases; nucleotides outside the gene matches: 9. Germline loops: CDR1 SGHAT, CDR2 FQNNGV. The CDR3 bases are TGTGCCAGCAGCCCAGAGCGGACAGGGGGGTACTATGGCTACACCTTC. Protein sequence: CASSPERTGGYYGYTF. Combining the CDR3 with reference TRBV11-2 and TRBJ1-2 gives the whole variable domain EAGVAQSPRYKIIEKRQSVAFWCNPISGHATLYWYQQILGQGPKLLIQFQNNGVVDDSQLPKDRFSAERLKGVDSTLKIQPAKLEDSAVYLCASSPERTGGYYGYTFGSGTRLTVV.

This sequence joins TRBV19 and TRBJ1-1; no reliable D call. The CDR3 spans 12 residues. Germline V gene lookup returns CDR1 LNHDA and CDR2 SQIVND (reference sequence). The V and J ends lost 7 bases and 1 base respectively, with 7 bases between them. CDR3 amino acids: CASMWGNTEAFF. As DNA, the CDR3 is TGTGCCAGTATGTGGGGGAACACTGAAGCTTTCTTT.

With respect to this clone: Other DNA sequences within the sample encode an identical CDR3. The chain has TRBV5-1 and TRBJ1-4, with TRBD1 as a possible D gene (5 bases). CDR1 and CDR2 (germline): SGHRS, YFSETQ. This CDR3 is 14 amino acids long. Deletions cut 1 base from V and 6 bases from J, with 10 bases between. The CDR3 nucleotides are TGCGCCAGCAGCTTGACCGGGACGGATGAAAAACTGTTTTTT. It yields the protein CASSLTGTDEKLFF.

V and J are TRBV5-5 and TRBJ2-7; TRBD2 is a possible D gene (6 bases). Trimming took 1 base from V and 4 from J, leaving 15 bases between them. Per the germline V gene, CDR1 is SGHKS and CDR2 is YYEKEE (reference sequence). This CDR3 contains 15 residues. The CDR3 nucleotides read TGTGCCAGCAGCTTGTTCGTGGGACTCCAATACGAGCAGTACTTC. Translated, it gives CASSLFVGLQYEQYF.

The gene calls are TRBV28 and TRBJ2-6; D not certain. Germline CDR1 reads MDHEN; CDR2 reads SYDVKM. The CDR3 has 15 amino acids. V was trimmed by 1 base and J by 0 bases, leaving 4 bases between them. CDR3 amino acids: CASSLFPSGANVLTF. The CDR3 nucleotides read TGTGCCAGCAGTTTATTTCCCTCTGGGGCCAACGTCCTGACTTTC.

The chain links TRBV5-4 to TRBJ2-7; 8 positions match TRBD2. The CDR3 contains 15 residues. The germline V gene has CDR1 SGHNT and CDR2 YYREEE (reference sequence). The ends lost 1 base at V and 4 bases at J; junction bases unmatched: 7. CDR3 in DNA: TGTGCCAGCAGCTTGATAGGTCGGGGGGGGTACGAGCAGTACTTC. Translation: CASSLIGRGGYEQYF. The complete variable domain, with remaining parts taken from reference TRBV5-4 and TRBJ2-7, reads ETGVTQSPTHLIKTRGQQVTLRCSSQSGHNTVSWYQQALGQGPQFIFQYYREEENGRGNFPPRFSGLQFPNYSSELNVNALELDDSALYLCASSLIGRGGYEQYFGPGTRLTVT.

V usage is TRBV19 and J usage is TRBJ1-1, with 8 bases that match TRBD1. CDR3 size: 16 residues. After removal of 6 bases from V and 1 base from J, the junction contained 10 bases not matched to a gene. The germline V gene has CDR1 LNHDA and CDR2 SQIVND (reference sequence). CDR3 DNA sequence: TGTGCCAGTAGCCCAGACAGGGGAATAGGGAACACTGAAGCTTTCTTT. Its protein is CASSPDRGIGNTEAFF.

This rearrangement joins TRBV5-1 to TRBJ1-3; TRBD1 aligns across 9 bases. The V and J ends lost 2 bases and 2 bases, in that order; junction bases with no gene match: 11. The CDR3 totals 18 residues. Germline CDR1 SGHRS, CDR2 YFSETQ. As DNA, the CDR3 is TGCGCCAGCAGCTTAACGGCTTCGACAGGGGGAGCTGGAAACACCATATATTTT. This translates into CASSLTASTGGAGNTIYF.

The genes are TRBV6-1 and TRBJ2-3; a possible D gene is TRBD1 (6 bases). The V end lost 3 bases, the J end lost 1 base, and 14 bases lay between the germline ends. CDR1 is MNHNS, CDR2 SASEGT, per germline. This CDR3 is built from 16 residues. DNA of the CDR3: TGTGCCAGCAGTGAGACACAGGGCTCTGGCACAGATACGCAGTATTTT. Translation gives CASSETQGSGTDTQYF.

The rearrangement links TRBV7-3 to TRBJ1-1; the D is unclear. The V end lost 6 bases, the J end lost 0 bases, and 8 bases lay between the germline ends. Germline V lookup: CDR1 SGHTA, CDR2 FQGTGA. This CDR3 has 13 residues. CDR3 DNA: TGTGCCAGCAGACTCGCAGTGAACACTGAAGCTTTCTTT. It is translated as CASRLAVNTEAFF.

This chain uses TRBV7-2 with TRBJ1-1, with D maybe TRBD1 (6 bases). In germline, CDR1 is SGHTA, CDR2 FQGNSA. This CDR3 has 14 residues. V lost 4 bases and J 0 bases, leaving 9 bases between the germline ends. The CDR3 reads CASSSGTLNTEAFF. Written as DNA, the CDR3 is TGTGCCAGCAGCTCCGGGACACTGAACACTGAAGCTTTCTTT.

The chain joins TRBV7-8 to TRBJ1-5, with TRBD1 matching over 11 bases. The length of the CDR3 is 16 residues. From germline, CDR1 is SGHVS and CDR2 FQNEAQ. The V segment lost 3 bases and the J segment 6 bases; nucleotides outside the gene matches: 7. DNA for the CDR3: TGTGCCAGCAGCTTCCGGGACAGGGGGGACTTTCAGCCCCAGCATTTT. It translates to CASSFRDRGDFQPQHF. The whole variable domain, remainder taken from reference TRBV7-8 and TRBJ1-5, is GAGVSQSPRYKVAKRGQDVALRCDPISGHVSLFWYQQALGQGPEFLTYFQNEAQLDKSGLPSDRFFAERPEGSVSTLKIQRTQQEDSAVYLCASSFRDRGDFQPQHFGDGTRLSIL.

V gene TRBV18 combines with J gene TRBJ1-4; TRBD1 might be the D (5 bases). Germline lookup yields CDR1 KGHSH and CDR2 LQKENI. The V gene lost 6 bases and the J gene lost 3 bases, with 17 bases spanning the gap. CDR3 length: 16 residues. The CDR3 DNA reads TGTGCCAGCTCGCTTTCGGCGGCAGGGTCTAATGAAAAACTGTTTTTT. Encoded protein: CASSLSAAGSNEKLFF.

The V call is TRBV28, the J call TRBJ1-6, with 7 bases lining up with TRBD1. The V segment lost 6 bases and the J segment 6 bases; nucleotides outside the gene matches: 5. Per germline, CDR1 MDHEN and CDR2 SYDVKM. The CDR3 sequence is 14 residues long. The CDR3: CASSYRGSNSPLHF. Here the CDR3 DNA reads TGTGCCAGCAGCTACAGGGGCAGTAATTCACCCCTCCACTTT.

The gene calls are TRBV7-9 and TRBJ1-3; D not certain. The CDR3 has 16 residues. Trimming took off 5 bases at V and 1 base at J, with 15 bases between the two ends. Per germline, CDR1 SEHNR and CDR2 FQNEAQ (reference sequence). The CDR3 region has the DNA TGTGCCAGCAGCATCGATCTCACAGCGTCTGGAAACACCATATATTTT. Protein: CASSIDLTASGNTIYF.

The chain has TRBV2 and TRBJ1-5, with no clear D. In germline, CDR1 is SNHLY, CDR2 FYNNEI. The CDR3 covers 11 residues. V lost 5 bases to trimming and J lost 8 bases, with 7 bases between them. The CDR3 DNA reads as TGTGCCAGCAGTCTGGCGGAGCCCCAGCATTTT. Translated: CASSLAEPQHF.

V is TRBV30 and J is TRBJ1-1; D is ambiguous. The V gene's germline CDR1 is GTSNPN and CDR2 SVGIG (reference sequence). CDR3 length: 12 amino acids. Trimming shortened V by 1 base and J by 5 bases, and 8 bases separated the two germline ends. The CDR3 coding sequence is TGTGCCTGGAGTGGTCGAGGGACTGAAGCTTTCTTT. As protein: CAWSGRGTEAFF.

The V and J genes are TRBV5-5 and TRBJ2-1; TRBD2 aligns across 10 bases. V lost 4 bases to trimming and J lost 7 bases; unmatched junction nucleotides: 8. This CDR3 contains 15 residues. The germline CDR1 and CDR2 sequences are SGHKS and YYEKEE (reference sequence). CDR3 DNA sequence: TGTGCCAGCAGCCCCAGCGGGAGGGCTTTGAATGAGCAGTTCTTC. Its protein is CASSPSGRALNEQFF. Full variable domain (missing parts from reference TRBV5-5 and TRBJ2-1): DAGVTQSPTHLIKTRGQQVTLRCSPISGHKSVSWYQQVLGQGPQFIFQYYEKEERGRGNFPDRFSARQFPNYSSELNVNALLLGDSALYLCASSPSGRALNEQFFGPGTRLTVL.

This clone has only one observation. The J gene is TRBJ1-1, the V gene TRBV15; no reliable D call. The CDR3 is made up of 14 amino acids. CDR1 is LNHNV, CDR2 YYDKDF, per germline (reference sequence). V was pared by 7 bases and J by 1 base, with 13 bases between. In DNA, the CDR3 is TGTGCCACCACTGCGGAGGGAGGGAACACTGAAGCTTTCTTT. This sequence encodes CATTAEGGNTEAFF.

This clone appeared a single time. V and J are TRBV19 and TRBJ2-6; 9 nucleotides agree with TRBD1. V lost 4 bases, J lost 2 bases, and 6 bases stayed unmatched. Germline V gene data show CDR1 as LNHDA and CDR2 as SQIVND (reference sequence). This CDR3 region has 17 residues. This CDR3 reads CASSRGDRGAGANVLTF. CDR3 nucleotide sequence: TGTGCCAGTAGTAGAGGCGACAGGGGGGCTGGGGCCAACGTCCTGACTTTC.

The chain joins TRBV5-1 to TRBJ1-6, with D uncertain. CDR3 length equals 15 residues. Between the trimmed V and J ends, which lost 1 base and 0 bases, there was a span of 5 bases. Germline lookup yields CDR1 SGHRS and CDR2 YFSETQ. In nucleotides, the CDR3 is TGCGCCAGCAGCTTGAAAAGCTCCTATAATTCACCCCTCCACTTT. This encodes CASSLKSSYNSPLHF.

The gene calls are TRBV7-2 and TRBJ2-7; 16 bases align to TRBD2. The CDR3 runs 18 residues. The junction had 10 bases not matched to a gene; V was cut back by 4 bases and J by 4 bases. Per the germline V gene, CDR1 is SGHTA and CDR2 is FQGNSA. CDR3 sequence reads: CASSSEGLAGGSVYEQYF. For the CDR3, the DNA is TGTGCCAGCAGCTCCGAGGGACTAGCGGGAGGGTCAGTGTACGAGCAGTACTTC.

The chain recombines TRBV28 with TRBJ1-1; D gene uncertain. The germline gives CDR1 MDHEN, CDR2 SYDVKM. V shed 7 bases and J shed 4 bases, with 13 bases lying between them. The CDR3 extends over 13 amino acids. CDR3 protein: CASTSFPTTEAFF. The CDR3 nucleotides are TGTGCCAGCACCTCCTTTCCAACCACTGAAGCTTTCTTT.